This entry concerns a single T cell receptor (beta chain). The data belong to a study of blood T cell repertoires in COVID-19. Study summary: Sample material is recorded as cDNA or gDNA derived from T cells, B-cell-depleted T cells, or PBMCs.

The germline CDR1 and CDR2 sequences are SGHDN and FVKESK. CDR3 length equals 15 residues. Deletions cut 4 bases from V and 4 bases from J, with 17 bases between. Method: immunoSEQ multiplex PCR; TCRdb's copy keeps in-frame clones and lacks some. The table lists about 140,000 clones, about 86% of them singletons. The clonotype originates from a human donor in a cohort sampled during active COVID-19. The chain couples TRBV14 to TRBJ2-7; D might be TRBD2 (6 bases). Sequencing input: peripheral blood. This CDR3 is CASSLTRSGAYEQYF. In DNA form, the CDR3 reads TGTGCCAGCAGCCTCACCCGGTCGGGAGCTTACGAGCAGTACTTC.